The 22 T cell receptor beta chains below come from one sample, sequenced in a study of T cell changes during pregnancy in multiple sclerosis. Here immunoSEQ multiplex PCR was the method, and the copy in TCRdb shows in-frame clones only, minus some. This sample has approximately 43,000 clones, with around 93% found just once. The sequencing used CD8+ T cells from peripheral blood mononuclear cells, collected in the third trimester of pregnancy. These receptors were obtained from a female donor with multiple sclerosis, enrolled in a pregnancy study.

This sequence joins TRBV6-1 and TRBJ2-2; D possibly corresponds to TRBD2 (7 bases). Per the germline V gene, CDR1 is MNHNS and CDR2 is SASEGT. V lost 6 bases and J lost 5, with 16 bases in between. The CDR3 is 15 amino acids. The CDR3 DNA reads TGTGCCAGCAGCCCCGTGGGAGGGGGAACCGGGGAGCTGTTTTTT. Protein sequence: CASSPVGGGTGELFF.

The gene calls are TRBV2 and TRBJ1-5; D might be TRBD1 (5 bases). The CDR3 is 16 residues long. Germline lookup yields CDR1 SNHLY and CDR2 FYNNEI. V was trimmed by 4 bases and J by 1 base, leaving 14 bases between them. The CDR3 DNA follows: TGTGCCAGCAGTGGAGCCGACAGTGAGAGCAATCAGCCCCAGCATTTT. This encodes CASSGADSESNQPQHF.

In DNA form, the CDR3 reads TGTGCCAGTAGTATAGGGGAGGACTGGGGATACAATGAGCAGTTCTTC. Protein: CASSIGEDWGYNEQFF. The chain carries TRBV19 and TRBJ2-1, with D possibly being TRBD2 (6 bases). The germline V gene has CDR1 LNHDA and CDR2 SQIVND (reference sequence). The CDR3 loop spans 16 amino acids. Trimming left V 1 base short and J 4 bases short, with 14 bases between.

The V gene is TRBV4-2, the J gene TRBJ2-3; 8 bases are a match to TRBD1. Germline CDR1 LGHNA, CDR2 YNFKEQ. The CDR3 loop spans 15 amino acids. The V and J ends lost 4 bases and 1 base, in that order; junction bases with no gene match: 4. CDR3 in amino acids: CASSPTGVGTDTQYF. The CDR3 DNA is TGTGCCAGCAGCCCGACAGGGGTAGGCACAGATACGCAGTATTTT.

This chain links TRBV7-2 with TRBJ2-3; D remains ambiguous. The CDR3 totals 15 residues. Trimming cost V 2 bases and J 1 base, with 10 bases left between them. CDR1 and CDR2 (germline): SGHTA, FQGNSA. The CDR3, as DNA: TGTGCCAGCAGCTTATGGCCTCAAGGCACAGATACGCAGTATTTT. This gives the protein CASSLWPQGTDTQYF.

The V call is TRBV13, the J call TRBJ2-7; 8 bases map to TRBD2. With V trimmed by 3 bases and J by 2 bases, 3 bases remained unmatched. This CDR3 spans 14 amino acids. Germline V gene sequence: CDR1 PRHDT, CDR2 FYEKMQ (reference sequence). CDR3 in amino acids: CASSFTSGTYEQYF. The CDR3 DNA follows: TGTGCCAGCAGCTTCACTAGCGGAACCTACGAGCAGTACTTC.

The chain employs TRBV5-3 and TRBJ2-7, with 7 bases lining up with TRBD2. TRBV5-3 is recorded as an ORF, its role being uncertain. V lost 1 base, J lost 6 bases, and 7 bases stayed unmatched. The CDR3 runs to 14 residues. CDR3: CARSLRWEGTEQYF. CDR3 nucleotide sequence: TGTGCCAGAAGCTTGCGGTGGGAGGGAACCGAGCAGTACTTC.

The chain employs TRBV25-1 and TRBJ2-7; D possibly corresponds to TRBD2 (6 bases). Germline CDR1 and CDR2: MGHDK and SYGVNS. The CDR3 covers 14 residues. Trimming removed 2 bases from V and 5 bases from J, with 13 bases in between. The CDR3 region has the DNA TGTGCCAGCAGTGAAATCCCCGGGAGCGACGAGCAGTACTTC. Its protein is CASSEIPGSDEQYF.

The rearrangement joins TRBV27 to TRBJ1-5; maybe TRBD1 (6 bases). The CDR3 length is 14 residues. V lost 10 bases and J 7 bases, leaving 20 bases between the germline ends. Germline CDR1 MNHEY, CDR2 SMNVEV (reference sequence). CDR3 protein: CATRGAGLGQPQHF. For the CDR3, the DNA is TGTGCCACCCGGGGGGCGGGGCTTGGGCAGCCCCAGCATTTT.

The J gene is TRBJ1-2, the V gene TRBV13, with 8 bases that match TRBD1. The CDR3 has 14 residues. Germline CDR1 PRHDT, CDR2 FYEKMQ (reference sequence). V shed 3 bases, J shed 5 bases, and the junction held 5 bases outside the gene matches. CDR3 in amino acids: CASSLQGAEYGYTF. The CDR3 region has the DNA TGTGCCAGCAGCTTGCAGGGGGCGGAGTATGGCTACACCTTC.

This clone came up once. The CDR3 loop reads CASSPLAESYNEQFF. The CDR3 DNA sequence: TGCGCCAGCAGCCCACTAGCGGAGTCCTACAATGAGCAGTTCTTC. V and J are TRBV4-1 and TRBJ2-1; TRBD2 agrees at 8 bases. The V and J ends lost 4 bases and 1 base, in that order; junction bases with no gene match: 3. The CDR3 runs to 15 residues. Germline V gives CDR1 MGHRA, CDR2 YSYEKL.

With respect to this clone: The same CDR3 is also encoded by other DNA sequences in this sample. The chain links TRBV5-6 to TRBJ2-7, with a weak D call TRBD2 (5 bases). Germline lookup yields CDR1 SGHDT and CDR2 YYEEEE. The CDR3 loop spans 13 amino acids. Trimming took off 4 bases at V and 1 base at J, with 9 bases between the two ends. CDR3 protein: CASSPDSSYEQYF. Here the CDR3 DNA reads TGTGCCAGCAGCCCGGACTCATCCTACGAGCAGTACTTC.

This chain joins TRBV2 and TRBJ1-5; 9 bases agree with TRBD1. The CDR3 covers 17 residues. The ends lost 5 bases at V and 2 bases at J; junction bases unmatched: 10. The germline CDR1 and CDR2 sequences are SNHLY and FYNNEI. CDR3 DNA: TGTGCCAGCAGTAAGCACGGACAGGGGAGGGGCAATCAGCCCCAGCATTTT. This encodes CASSKHGQGRGNQPQHF.

The rearrangement links TRBV27 to TRBJ2-1; TRBD2 matches 10 bases. Germline V gene lookup returns CDR1 MNHEY and CDR2 SMNVEV (reference sequence). Losses at the gene ends were 2 bases for V and 10 bases for J; bases not matched to a gene: 8. This CDR3 region has 15 residues. The CDR3 reads CASSLEREGRWEQFF. The CDR3 nucleotides are TGTGCCAGCAGTTTAGAGCGGGAGGGCCGTTGGGAGCAGTTCTTC.

V and J are TRBV12-5 and TRBJ2-1; TRBD2 matches 7 bases. CDR3 length: 15 amino acids. V gave up 1 base and J gave up 1 base; unmatched junction bases: 1. Germline V gene lookup returns CDR1 LGHNT and CDR2 FRNRAP. The DNA for the CDR3 is TGTGCTAGTGGTTTGGCACTAGCGTCCTACAATGAGCAGTTCTTC. Its translation: CASGLALASYNEQFF.

The V call is TRBV19, the J call TRBJ2-7, with a tentative D call TRBD2 (5 bases). The V end was cut by 5 bases, the J end by 3 bases, with 14 bases between. The CDR3 is 14 residues long. Germline loops: CDR1 LNHDA, CDR2 SQIVND (reference sequence). The chain's CDR3 is CASSPSPGYYEQYF. The DNA of the CDR3 is TGTGCCAGTAGTCCCTCACCGGGATACTACGAGCAGTACTTC.

The gene calls are TRBV5-5 and TRBJ2-7; 7 bases line up with TRBD2. In germline, CDR1 is SGHKS, CDR2 YYEKEE (reference sequence). The CDR3 covers 14 residues. The V segment lost 4 bases and the J segment 2 bases; nucleotides outside the gene matches: 6. The CDR3 reads CASSPGAGPYEQYF. The CDR3 bases are TGTGCCAGCAGCCCTGGAGCGGGACCCTACGAGCAGTACTTC.

V gene TRBV28 combines with J gene TRBJ2-6; D ambiguous. V lost 6 bases and J lost 0, with 6 bases in between. The CDR3 is 14 amino acids. The germline V gene has CDR1 MDHEN and CDR2 SYDVKM. The CDR3 nucleotides read TGTGCCAGCAGCCCCAGCTCTGGGGCCAACGTCCTGACTTTC. The encoded protein is CASSPSSGANVLTF.

This chain joins TRBV2 and TRBJ2-5; D uncertain. The V end lost 4 bases, the J end lost 2 bases, and 11 bases lay between the germline ends. CDR1 is SNHLY, CDR2 FYNNEI, per germline. The CDR3 extends over 14 amino acids. The CDR3 spells CASSAPQAQETQYF. The CDR3 DNA is TGTGCCAGCAGTGCCCCCCAAGCGCAAGAGACCCAGTACTTC.

The chain joins TRBV5-6 to TRBJ2-5; TRBD1 aligns across 12 bases. The CDR3 length is 17 residues. Unmatched junction bases numbered 11, after V lost 4 bases and J lost 4 bases. Germline CDR1 and CDR2: SGHDT and YYEEEE. CDR3 DNA sequence: TGTGCCAGCAGCCCGGGACAGGGGGCGTGGGTTGGAGAGACCCAGTACTTC. Translated, it gives CASSPGQGAWVGETQYF.

The chain carries TRBV27 and TRBJ2-7; no definite D call. The CDR3 consists of 14 residues. Germline CDR1 reads MNHEY; CDR2 reads SMNVEV (reference sequence). V was clipped by 6 bases and J by 0 bases, with 12 bases between them. The CDR3 protein is CASRAGPFSYEQYF. The CDR3 DNA reads as TGTGCCAGCAGAGCAGGCCCCTTCTCCTACGAGCAGTACTTC.

This chain connects TRBV23-1 to TRBJ1-4; no reliable D call. TRBV23-1 has ORF status, its function being uncertain. Trimming cost V 9 bases and J 7 bases, with 9 bases left between them. The CDR3 sequence is 11 residues long. In nucleotides, the CDR3 is TGCGCCAGTGTGGGCCCTGAAAAACTGTTTTTT. The encoded protein is CASVGPEKLFF.